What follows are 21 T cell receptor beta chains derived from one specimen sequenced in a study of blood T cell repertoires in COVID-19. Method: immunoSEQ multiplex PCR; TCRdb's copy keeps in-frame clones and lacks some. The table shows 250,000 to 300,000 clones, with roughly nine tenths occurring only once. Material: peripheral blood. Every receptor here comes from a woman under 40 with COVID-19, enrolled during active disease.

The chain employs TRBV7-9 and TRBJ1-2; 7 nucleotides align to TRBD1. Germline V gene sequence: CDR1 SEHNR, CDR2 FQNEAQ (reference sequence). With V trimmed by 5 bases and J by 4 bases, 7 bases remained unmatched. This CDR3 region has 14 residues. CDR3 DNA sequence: TGTGCCAGCAGCGGAAGACAGGGAAGCTATGGCTACACCTTC. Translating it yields CASSGRQGSYGYTF.

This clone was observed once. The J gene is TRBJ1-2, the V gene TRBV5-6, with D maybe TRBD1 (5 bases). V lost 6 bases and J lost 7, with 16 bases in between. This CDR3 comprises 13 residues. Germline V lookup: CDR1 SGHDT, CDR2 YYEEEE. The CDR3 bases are TGTGCCAGCATCGGCACCAGGGTAGGTGGCTACACCTTC. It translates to CASIGTRVGGYTF.

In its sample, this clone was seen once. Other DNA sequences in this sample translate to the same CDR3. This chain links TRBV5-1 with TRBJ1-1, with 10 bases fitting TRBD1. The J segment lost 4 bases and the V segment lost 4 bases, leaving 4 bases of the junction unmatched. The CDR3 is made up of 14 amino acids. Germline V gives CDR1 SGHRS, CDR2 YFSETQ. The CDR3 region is CASSQTGGLTEAFF. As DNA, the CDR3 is TGCGCCAGCAGCCAGACAGGGGGCCTCACTGAAGCTTTCTTT.

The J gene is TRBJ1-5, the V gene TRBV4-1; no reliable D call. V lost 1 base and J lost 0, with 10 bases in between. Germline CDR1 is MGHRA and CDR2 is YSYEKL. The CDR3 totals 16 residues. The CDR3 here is CASSQAREYSNQPQHF. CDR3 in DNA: TGCGCCAGCAGCCAAGCTCGGGAATATAGCAATCAGCCCCAGCATTTT.

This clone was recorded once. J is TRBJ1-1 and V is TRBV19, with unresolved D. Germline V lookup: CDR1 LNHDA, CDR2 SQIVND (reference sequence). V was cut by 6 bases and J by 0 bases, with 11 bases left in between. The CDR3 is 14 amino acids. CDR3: CASRGALMNTEAFF. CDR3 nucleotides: TGTGCCAGTAGGGGAGCTCTGATGAACACTGAAGCTTTCTTT.

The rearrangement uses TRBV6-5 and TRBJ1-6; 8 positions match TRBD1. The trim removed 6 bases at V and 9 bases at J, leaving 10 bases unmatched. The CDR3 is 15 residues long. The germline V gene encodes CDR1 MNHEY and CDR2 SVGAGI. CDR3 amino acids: CASSRGQGRLSPLHF. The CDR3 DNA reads TGTGCCAGCAGCCGCGGACAGGGAAGGCTTTCACCCCTCCACTTT.

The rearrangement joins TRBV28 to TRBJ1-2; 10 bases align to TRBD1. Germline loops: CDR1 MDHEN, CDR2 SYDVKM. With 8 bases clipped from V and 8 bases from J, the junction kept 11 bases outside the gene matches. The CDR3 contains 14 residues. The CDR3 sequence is CASVGTGDMSGYTF. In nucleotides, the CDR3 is TGTGCCAGCGTCGGGACAGGGGATATGTCGGGCTACACCTTC.

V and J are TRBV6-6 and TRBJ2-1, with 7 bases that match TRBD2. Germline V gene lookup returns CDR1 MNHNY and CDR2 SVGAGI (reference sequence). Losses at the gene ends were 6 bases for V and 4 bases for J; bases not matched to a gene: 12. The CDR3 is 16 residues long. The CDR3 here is CASSLTGSGAYNEQFF. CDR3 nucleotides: TGTGCCAGCAGCCTAACCGGCAGCGGGGCTTACAATGAGCAGTTCTTC.

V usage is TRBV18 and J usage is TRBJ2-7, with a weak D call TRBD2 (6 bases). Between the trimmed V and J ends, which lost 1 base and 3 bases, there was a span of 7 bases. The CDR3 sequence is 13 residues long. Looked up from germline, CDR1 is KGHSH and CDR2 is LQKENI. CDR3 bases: TGTGCCAGCTCACCACGGGGGGACTACGAGCAGTACTTC. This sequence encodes CASSPRGDYEQYF.

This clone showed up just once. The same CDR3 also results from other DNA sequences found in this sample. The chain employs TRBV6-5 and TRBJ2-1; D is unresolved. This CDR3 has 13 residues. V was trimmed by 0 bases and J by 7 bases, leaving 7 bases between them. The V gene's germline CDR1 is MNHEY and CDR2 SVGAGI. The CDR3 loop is CASSYSPVNEQFF. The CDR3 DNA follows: TGTGCCAGCAGTTACTCTCCCGTGAATGAGCAGTTCTTC.

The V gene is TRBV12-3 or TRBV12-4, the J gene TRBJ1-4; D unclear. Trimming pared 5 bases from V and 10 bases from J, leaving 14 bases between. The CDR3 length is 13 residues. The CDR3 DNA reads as TGTGCCAGCAGTAAGGGCCGACGGGGAAAACTGTTTTTT. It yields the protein CASSKGRRGKLFF.

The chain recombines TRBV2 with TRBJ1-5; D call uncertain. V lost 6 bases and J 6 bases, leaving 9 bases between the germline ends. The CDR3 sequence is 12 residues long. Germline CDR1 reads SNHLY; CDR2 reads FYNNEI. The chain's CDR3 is CASRLSGQPQHF. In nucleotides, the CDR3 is TGTGCCAGCAGACTGTCAGGTCAGCCCCAGCATTTT.

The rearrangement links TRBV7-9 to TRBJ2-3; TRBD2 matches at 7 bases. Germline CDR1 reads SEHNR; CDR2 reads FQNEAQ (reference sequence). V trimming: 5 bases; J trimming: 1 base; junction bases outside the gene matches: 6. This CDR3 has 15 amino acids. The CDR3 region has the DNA TGTGCCAGCAGCCAGGCGGGGGAGGGCACAGATACGCAGTATTTT. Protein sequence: CASSQAGEGTDTQYF.

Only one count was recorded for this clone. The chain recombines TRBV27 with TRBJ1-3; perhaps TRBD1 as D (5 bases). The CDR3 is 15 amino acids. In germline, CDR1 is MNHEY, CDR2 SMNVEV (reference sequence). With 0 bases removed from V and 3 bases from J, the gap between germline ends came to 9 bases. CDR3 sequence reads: CASSLSGGFGNTIYF. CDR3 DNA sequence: TGTGCCAGCAGTTTATCCGGGGGATTTGGAAACACCATATATTTT.

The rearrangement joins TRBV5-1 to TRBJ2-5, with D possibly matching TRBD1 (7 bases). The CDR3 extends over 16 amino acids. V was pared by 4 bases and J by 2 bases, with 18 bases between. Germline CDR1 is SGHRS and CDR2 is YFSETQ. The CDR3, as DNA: TGCGCCAGCAGCCCCCCGGGATCAGGGGGGCAAGAGACCCAGTACTTC. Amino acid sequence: CASSPPGSGGQETQYF.

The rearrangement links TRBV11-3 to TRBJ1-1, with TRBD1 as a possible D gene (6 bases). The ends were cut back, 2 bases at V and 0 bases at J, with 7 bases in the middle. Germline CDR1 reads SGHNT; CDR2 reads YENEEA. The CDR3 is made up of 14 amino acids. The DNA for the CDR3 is TGTGCCAGCAGCTTAACAGGGCTGAACACTGAAGCTTTCTTT. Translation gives CASSLTGLNTEAFF.

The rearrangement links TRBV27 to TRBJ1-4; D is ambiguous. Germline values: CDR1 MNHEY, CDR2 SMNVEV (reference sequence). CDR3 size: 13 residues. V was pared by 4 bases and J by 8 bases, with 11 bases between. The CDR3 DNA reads TGTGCCAGCAGTTGGTGGTCTGGCGAAAAACTGTTTTTT. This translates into CASSWWSGEKLFF.

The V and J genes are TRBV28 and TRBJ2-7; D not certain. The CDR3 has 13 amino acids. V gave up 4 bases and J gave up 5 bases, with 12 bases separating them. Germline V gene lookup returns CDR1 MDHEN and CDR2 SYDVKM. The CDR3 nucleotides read TGTGCCAGCAGTTCCCGAGTTTCCCACGAGCAGTACTTC. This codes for CASSSRVSHEQYF.

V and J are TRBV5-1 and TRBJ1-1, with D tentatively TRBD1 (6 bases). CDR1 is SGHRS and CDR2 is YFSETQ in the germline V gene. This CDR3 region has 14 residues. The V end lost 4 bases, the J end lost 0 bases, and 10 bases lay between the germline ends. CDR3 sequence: CASSQGQLNTEAFF. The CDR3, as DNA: TGCGCCAGCAGCCAAGGACAGCTGAACACTGAAGCTTTCTTT.

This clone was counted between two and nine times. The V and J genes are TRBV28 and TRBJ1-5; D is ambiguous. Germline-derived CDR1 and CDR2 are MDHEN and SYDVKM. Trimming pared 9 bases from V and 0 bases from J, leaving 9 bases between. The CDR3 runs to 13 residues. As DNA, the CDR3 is TGTGCCAGTCGCCAGGTTAGCAATCAGCCCCAGCATTTT. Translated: CASRQVSNQPQHF.

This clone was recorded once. The CDR3 loop reads CASSSDTRGQAEGFF. The CDR3 DNA sequence: TGTGCCAGCAGCTCTGACACTAGAGGACAGGCCGAGGGTTTCTTT. The chain uses TRBV13 and TRBJ1-1; the match to TRBD1 covers 7 bases. The CDR3 loop spans 15 amino acids. Unmatched junction bases numbered 18, after V lost 4 bases and J lost 13 bases. CDR1 is PRHDT and CDR2 is FYEKMQ in the germline V gene (reference sequence). Full variable domain (outside the CDR3, taken from reference TRBV13 and TRBJ1-1): AAGVIQSPRHLIKEKRETATLKCYPIPRHDTVYWYQQGPGQDPQFLISFYEKMQSDKGSIPDRFSAQQFSDYHSELNMSSLELGDSALYFCASSSDTRGQAEGFFGQGTRLTVV.